One T cell receptor (beta chain) is described in this entry. At the deep level, the assay was run. Method: immunoSEQ multiplex PCR; TCRdb's copy keeps in-frame clones and lacks some. The data contain 2 million to 2.5 million clones, 93% of them singletons. The data belong to a study of shared clonotypes between healthy human individuals. CD4+ cells were split into CD45RA+ naive and CD45RA-negative memory subsets. Between the trimmed V and J ends, which lost 10 bases and 4 bases, there was a span of 8 bases. The germline CDR1 and CDR2 sequences are MRHNA and SNTAGT. The CDR3 totals 11 residues. The J gene is TRBJ2-1, the V gene TRBV6-4; D is unresolved. Specimen: naive CD4+ T cells from PBMCs. Subset noted: CD45RA+ positively selected. This TCR was recovered from a man aged 18 to 30 in good health. Some clones in this sample may be carry-over from other donors' samples. The CDR3 DNA reads as TGTGCCACCTCTGGGTACAATGAGCAGTTCTTC. It encodes CATSGYNEQFF.